These T cell receptor beta chains were read from a single sample in a study of naive and memory T cell subsets. TCRdb recomputed calls from the UMI-ligation and nested PCR reads with MiXCR, one row per CDR3 protein. The table includes approximately 150,000 distinct CDR3 sequences, approximately 20% detected once. Material for sequencing was naive CD8+ T cells from blood. The origin of the receptors is a human donor in good health. Each CDR3 is given with its conserved first and last residue. D genes are given only for firm matches. The size field is filled for only some rows; it gives once, few, many or a size class.

D gene,J gene,clone size,V gene,CDR3 protein,CDR3 DNA
NA,TRBJ2-1,few,TRBV2,CAIQRRTGEQFF,TGTGCCATCCAAAGACGTACGGGTGAGCAGTTCTTC
TRBD2,TRBJ2-1,few,TRBV7-9,CASSEASGTNNEQFF,TGTGCCAGCAGCGAGGCTAGCGGGACCAACAATGAGCAGTTCTTC
NA,TRBJ2-7,many,TRBV7-6,CASSFAESYEQYF,TGTGCCAGCAGCTTCGCTGAGTCCTACGAGCAGTACTTC
TRBD2,TRBJ2-1,few,TRBV27,CASSLGLGSGRGEQFF,TGTGCCAGCAGCCTGGGACTCGGTAGCGGGAGGGGTGAGCAGTTCTTC
NA,TRBJ2-1,NA,TRBV10-3,CAIRGAKDVSYEQFF,TGTGCCATCAGGGGAGCTAAGGACGTCTCGTATGAGCAGTTCTTC
NA,TRBJ1-1,NA,TRBV6-5,CASRPGANTEAFF,TGTGCCAGCAGGCCGGGCGCGAACACTGAAGCTTTCTTT
TRBD1,TRBJ2-7,NA,TRBV5-1,CASSVRDSSYEQYF,TGCGCCAGCAGTGTACGGGACAGCTCCTACGAGCAGTACTTC
TRBD2,TRBJ2-7,NA,TRBV28,CASRDTLAGEVEQYF,TGTGCCAGCAGAGACACCCTAGCGGGAGAGGTCGAGCAGTACTTC
TRBD1,TRBJ2-7,NA,TRBV5-1,CASSAPGQGTYEQYF,TGCGCCAGCAGCGCCCCGGGACAGGGAACCTACGAGCAGTACTTC
NA,TRBJ2-5,few,TRBV28,CASSLARGPETQYF,TGTGCCAGCAGTTTGGCCCGGGGCCCCGAGACCCAGTACTTC
NA,TRBJ1-4,many,TRBV12-3/TRBV12-4,CASSLAGTNEKLFF,TGTGCCAGCAGTTTGGCCGGGACTAATGAAAAACTGTTTTTT
TRBD1,TRBJ2-3,NA,TRBV10-3,CAISVGTGVDTQYF,TGTGCCATCAGTGTAGGGACAGGGGTAGATACGCAGTATTTT
NA,TRBJ2-3,NA,TRBV2,CASSRDTQYF,TGTGCCAGCAGCAGAGATACGCAGTATTTT
NA,TRBJ2-5,once,TRBV5-1,CASSSPRDLADVWETQYF,TGCGCCAGCAGCTCCCCGCGGGATCTAGCCGATGTTTGGGAGACCCAGTACTTC
TRBD1,TRBJ2-1,NA,TRBV28,CASSLGPGTEYNEQFF,TGTGCCAGCAGTTTAGGTCCCGGGACAGAATACAATGAGCAGTTCTTC
NA,TRBJ2-5,NA,TRBV3-1,CASSQDPLTFRGRQETQYF,TGTGCCAGCAGCCAAGATCCCCTGACCTTCAGGGGCCGACAAGAGACCCAGTACTTC
NA,TRBJ2-7,NA,TRBV27,CASSTWMSPEYEQYF,TGTGCCAGCAGTACTTGGATGTCGCCCGAATACGAGCAGTACTTC
TRBD1,TRBJ2-7,NA,TRBV19,CASSPATGQTYEQYF,TGTGCCAGTAGCCCCGCAACGGGACAGACCTACGAGCAGTACTTC
NA,TRBJ1-5,NA,TRBV5-1,CASSLYGPNQPQHF,TGCGCCAGCAGCTTATATGGGCCCAATCAGCCCCAGCATTTT
TRBD2,TRBJ2-2,few,TRBV27,CASSRLASNTGELFF,TGTGCCAGCAGCCGACTAGCCTCGAACACCGGGGAGCTGTTTTTT
TRBD1,TRBJ2-7,few,TRBV29-1,CSVEDRKSYEQYF,TGCAGCGTTGAGGACAGGAAGTCCTACGAGCAGTACTTC
TRBD2,TRBJ2-1,NA,TRBV30,CACSSGSYNEQFF,TGTGCCTGCTCTAGCGGGAGTTACAATGAGCAGTTCTTC
NA,TRBJ2-1,few,TRBV7-9,CASSFRGGSPYNEQFF,TGTGCCAGCAGCTTCAGGGGGGGGTCACCATACAATGAGCAGTTCTTC
NA,TRBJ2-2,NA,TRBV2,CASRGRAGELFF,TGTGCCAGCAGAGGCAGGGCCGGGGAGCTGTTTTTT
NA,TRBJ2-4,few,TRBV14,CASSHGVGFSF,TGTGCCAGCAGCCATGGAGTGGGCTTTTCCTTC
NA,TRBJ2-3,NA,TRBV24-1,CATSDFAADTQYF,TGTGCCACCAGTGATTTTGCGGCGGATACGCAGTATTTT
TRBD2,TRBJ2-1,NA,TRBV5-1,CASSLEAGGVTEQFF,TGCGCCAGCAGCTTGGAGGCGGGAGGCGTCACTGAGCAGTTCTTC
NA,TRBJ2-1,few,TRBV20-1,CSAEPVLAREQFF,TGCAGTGCCGAACCGGTGCTAGCGAGGGAGCAGTTCTTC
TRBD1,TRBJ2-7,few,TRBV10-1,CASSEDYRGPYEQYF,TGCGCCAGCAGCGAGGATTACAGGGGGCCCTACGAGCAGTACTTC
NA,TRBJ2-2,few,TRBV24-1,CATSDPGLYTGELFF,TGTGCCACCAGTGACCCAGGACTCTACACCGGGGAGCTGTTTTTT
NA,TRBJ1-1,NA,TRBV28,CASSRTAPNTEAFF,TGTGCCAGCAGTCGGACAGCGCCGAACACTGAAGCTTTCTTT
TRBD2,TRBJ2-7,NA,TRBV4-3,CASSQEASGSSEQYF,TGCGCCAGCAGCCAAGAGGCTAGCGGGAGTTCCGAGCAGTACTTC
NA,TRBJ2-3,NA,TRBV29-1,CSVGYSSTDTQYF,TGCAGCGTTGGTTACTCTAGCACAGATACGCAGTATTTT